This T cell receptor (beta chain) came from a study of PD-1 blockade in mismatch repair-deficient tumors. The assay was immunoSEQ multiplex PCR, and TCRdb's table has in-frame clones only and misses some. This sample has around 120,000 clones, with roughly 90% found just once. This clone occurred a few times. The CDR3 runs 16 residues. Germline-derived CDR1 and CDR2 are MNHEY and SMNVEV (reference sequence). With V trimmed by 4 bases and J by 7 bases, 12 bases remained unmatched. This chain joins TRBV27 and TRBJ2-7; 11 nucleotides agree with TRBD2. The input for sequencing was peripheral blood, taken 70 to 72 weeks after starting pembrolizumab. This receptor was obtained from an adult with mismatch repair-deficient cancer. The CDR3 DNA is TGTGCCAGCAGTTGGAATAGCGGGAGGGCCCCGGGAGAGCAGTACTTC. Translated, it gives CASSWNSGRAPGEQYF.